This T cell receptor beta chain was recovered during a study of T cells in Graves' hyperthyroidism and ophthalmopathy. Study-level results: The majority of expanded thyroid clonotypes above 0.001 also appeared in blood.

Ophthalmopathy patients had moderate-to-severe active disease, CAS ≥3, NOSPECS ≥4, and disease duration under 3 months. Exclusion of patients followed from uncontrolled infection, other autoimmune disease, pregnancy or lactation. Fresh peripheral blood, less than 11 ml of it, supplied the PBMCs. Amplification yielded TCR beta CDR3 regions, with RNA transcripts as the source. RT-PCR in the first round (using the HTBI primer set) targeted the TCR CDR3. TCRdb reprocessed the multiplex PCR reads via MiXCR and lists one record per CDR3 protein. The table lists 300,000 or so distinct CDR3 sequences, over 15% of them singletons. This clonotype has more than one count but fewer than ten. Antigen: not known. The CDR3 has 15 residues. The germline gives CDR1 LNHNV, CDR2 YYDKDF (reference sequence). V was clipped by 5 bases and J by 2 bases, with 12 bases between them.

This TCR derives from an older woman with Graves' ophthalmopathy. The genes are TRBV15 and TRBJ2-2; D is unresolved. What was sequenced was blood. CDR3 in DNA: TGTGCCACCAGCGGCGTCCTCGTAAACACCGGGGAGCTGTTTTTT. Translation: CATSGVLVNTGELFF.